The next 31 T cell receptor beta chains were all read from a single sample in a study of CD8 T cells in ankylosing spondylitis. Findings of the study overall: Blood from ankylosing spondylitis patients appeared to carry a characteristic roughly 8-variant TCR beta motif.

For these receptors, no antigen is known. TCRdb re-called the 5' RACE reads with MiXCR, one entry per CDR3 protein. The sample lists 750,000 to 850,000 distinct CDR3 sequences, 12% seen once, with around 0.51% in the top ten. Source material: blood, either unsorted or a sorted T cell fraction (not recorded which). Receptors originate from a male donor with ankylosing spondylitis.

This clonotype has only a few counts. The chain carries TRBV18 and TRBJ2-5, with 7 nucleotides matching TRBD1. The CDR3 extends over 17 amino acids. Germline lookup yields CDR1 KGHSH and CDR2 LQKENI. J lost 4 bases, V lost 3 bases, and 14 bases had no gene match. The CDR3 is CASSPALGRGNGETQYF. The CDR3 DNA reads TGTGCCAGCTCACCGGCGCTCGGCAGGGGGAATGGAGAGACCCAGTACTTC.

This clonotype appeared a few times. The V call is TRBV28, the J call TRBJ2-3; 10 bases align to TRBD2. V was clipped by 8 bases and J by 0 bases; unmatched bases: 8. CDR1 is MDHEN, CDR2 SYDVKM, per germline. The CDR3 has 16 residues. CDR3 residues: CASCPGLAESTDTQYF. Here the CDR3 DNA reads TGTGCCAGCTGCCCTGGACTAGCGGAAAGCACAGATACGCAGTATTTT.

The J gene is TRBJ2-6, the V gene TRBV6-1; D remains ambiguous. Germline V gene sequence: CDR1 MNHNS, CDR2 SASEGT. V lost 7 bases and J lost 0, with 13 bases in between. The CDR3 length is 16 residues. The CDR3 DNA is TGTGCCAGCACGGGCAGGATTAGCTCTGGGGCCAACGTCCTGACTTTC. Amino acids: CASTGRISSGANVLTF.

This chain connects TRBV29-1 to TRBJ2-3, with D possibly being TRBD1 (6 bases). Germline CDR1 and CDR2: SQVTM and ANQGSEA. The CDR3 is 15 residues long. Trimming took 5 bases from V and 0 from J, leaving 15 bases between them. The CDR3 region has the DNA TGCAGCGTTCGGAGGACAGTCGCTAGCACAGATACGCAGTATTTT. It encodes CSVRRTVASTDTQYF.

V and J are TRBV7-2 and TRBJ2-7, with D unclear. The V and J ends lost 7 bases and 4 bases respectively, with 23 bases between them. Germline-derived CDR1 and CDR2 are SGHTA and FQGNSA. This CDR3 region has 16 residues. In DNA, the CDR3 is TGTGCCAGCACCTCCACCCAGCTCTCGAAGGTTTACGAGCAGTACTTC. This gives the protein CASTSTQLSKVYEQYF.

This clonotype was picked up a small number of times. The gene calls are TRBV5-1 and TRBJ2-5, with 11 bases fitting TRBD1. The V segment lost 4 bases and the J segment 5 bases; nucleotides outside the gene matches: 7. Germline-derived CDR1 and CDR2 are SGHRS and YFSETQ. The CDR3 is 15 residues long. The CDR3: CASSPGQGAEETQYF. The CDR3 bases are TGCGCCAGCAGCCCCGGACAGGGGGCGGAGGAGACCCAGTACTTC.

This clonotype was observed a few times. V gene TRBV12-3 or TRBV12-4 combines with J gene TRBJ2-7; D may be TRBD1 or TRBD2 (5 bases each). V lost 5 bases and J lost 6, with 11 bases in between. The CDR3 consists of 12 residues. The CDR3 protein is CASSQGPSEQYF. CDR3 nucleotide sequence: TGTGCCAGCAGTCAGGGACCGAGCGAGCAGTACTTC.

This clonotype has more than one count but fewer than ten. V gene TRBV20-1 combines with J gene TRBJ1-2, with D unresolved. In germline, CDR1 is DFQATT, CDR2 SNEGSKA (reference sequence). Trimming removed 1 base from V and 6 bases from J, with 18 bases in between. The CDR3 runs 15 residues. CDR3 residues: CSARVPIGGFDGYTF. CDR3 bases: TGCAGTGCTAGAGTCCCTATTGGCGGTTTTGATGGCTACACCTTC.

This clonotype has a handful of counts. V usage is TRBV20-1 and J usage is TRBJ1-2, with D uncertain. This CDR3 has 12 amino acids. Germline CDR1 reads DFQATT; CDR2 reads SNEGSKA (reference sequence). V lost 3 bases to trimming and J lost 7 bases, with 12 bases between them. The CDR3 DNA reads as TGCAGTGCTAGGATTCGGGGTGCTGGCTACACCTTC. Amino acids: CSARIRGAGYTF.

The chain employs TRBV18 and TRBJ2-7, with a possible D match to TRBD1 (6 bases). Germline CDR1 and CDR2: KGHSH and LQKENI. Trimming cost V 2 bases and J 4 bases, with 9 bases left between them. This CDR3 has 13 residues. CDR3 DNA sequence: TGTGCCAGCTCACCAAAAACAGGGTACGAGCAGTACTTC. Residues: CASSPKTGYEQYF.

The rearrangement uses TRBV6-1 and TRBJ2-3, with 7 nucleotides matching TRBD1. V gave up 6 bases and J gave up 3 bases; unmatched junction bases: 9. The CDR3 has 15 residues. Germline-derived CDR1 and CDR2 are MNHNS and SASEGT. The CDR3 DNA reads TGTGCCAGCAGGCCACAGGGGACGGGAACAGATACGCAGTATTTT. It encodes CASRPQGTGTDTQYF.

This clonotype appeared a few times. CDR3 loop: CASSFPFGQGASYEQYF. CDR3 bases: TGTGCCAGCAGCTTTCCCTTTGGACAGGGGGCTTCCTACGAGCAGTACTTC. The V call is TRBV7-8, the J call TRBJ2-7; 11 nucleotides match TRBD1. Germline CDR1 reads SGHVS; CDR2 reads FQNEAQ. V dropped 3 bases and J dropped 1; count of bases not matched to a gene: 8. This CDR3 is 17 amino acids long.

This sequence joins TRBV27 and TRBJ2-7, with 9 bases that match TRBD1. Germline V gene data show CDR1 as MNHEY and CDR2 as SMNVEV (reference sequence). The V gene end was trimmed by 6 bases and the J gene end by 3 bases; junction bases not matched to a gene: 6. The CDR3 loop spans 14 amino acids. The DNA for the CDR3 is TGTGCCAGCAGACAGAACAGGGGGCTCTACGAGCAGTACTTC. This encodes CASRQNRGLYEQYF.

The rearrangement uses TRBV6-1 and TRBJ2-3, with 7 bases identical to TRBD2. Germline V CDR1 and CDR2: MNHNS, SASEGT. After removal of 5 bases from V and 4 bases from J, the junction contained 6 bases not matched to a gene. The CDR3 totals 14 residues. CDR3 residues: CASSQRTRADTQYF. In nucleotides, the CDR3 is TGTGCCAGCAGTCAACGGACTAGAGCAGATACGCAGTATTTT.

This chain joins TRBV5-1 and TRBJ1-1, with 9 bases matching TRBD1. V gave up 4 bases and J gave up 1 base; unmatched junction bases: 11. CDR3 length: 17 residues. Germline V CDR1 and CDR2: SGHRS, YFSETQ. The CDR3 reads CASSRGQGGQWNTEAFF. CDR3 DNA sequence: TGCGCCAGCAGCCGGGGACAGGGAGGGCAATGGAACACTGAAGCTTTCTTT.

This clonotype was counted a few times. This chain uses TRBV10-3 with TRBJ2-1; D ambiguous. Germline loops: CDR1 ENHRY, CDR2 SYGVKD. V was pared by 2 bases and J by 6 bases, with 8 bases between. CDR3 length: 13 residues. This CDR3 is CAISEVPGNEQFF. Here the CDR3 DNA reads TGTGCCATCAGTGAGGTTCCCGGCAATGAGCAGTTCTTC.

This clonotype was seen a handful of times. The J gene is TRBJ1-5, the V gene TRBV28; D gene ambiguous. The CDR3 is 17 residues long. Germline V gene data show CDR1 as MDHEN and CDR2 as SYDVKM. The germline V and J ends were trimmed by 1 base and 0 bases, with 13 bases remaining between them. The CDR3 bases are TGTGCCAGCAGTTTATTTTTCGGGAGCCTTAGCAATCAGCCCCAGCATTTT. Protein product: CASSLFFGSLSNQPQHF.

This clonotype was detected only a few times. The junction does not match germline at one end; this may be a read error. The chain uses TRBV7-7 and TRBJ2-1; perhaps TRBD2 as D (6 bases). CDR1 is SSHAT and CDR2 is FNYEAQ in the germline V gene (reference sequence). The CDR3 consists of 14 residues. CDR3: CASSLVGGGNEQFF. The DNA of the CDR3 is TGTGCTAGCAGCTTAGTGGGAGGCGGGAATGAGCAGTTCTTC.

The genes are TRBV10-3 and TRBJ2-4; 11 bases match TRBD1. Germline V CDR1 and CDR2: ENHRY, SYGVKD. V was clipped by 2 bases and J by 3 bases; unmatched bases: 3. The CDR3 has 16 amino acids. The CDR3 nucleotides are TGTGCCATCAGTGAGGGACAGGGGGCTGTCAAAAACATTCAGTACTTC. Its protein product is CAISEGQGAVKNIQYF.

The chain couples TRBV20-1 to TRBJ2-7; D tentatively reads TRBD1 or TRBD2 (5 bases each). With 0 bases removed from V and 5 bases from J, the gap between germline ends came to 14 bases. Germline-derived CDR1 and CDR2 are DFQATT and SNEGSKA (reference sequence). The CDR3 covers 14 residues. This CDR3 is CSAREGTVVHEQYF. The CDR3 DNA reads TGCAGTGCTAGAGAGGGGACCGTGGTTCACGAGCAGTACTTC.

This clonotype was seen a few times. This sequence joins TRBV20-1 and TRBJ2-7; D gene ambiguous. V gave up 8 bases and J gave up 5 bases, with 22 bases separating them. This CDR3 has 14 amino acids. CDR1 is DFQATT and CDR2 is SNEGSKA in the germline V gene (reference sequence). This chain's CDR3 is CSSTGPSFRNEQYF. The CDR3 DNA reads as TGCAGTTCCACCGGGCCAAGCTTTAGGAACGAGCAGTACTTC.

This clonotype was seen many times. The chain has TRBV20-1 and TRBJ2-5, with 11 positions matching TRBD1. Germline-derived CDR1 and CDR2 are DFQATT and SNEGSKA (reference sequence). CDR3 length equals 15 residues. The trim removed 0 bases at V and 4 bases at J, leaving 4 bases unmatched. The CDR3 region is CSARDPGTGGETQYF. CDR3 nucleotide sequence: TGCAGTGCTAGAGATCCTGGGACAGGGGGAGAGACCCAGTACTTC.

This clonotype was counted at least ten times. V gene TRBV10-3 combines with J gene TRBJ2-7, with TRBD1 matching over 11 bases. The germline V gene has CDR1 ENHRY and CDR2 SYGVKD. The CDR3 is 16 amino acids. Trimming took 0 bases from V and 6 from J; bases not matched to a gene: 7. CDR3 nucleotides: TGTGCCATCAGTGAGTCTTTCGGGACAGGGGGTCGCGAGCAGTACTTC. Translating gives CAISESFGTGGREQYF.

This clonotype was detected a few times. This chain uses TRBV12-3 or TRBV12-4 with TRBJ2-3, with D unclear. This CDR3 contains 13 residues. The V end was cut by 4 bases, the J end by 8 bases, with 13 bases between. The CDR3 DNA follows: TGTGCCAGCAGTTCCTTCCAGGACGGTACGCAGTATTTT. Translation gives CASSSFQDGTQYF.

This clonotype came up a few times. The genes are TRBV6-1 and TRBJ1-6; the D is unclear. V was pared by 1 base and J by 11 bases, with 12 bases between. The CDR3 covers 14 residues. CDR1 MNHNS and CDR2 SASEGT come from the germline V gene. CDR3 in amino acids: CASSEVGGPTPLHF. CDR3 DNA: TGTGCCAGCAGTGAAGTTGGAGGGCCGACACCCCTCCACTTT.

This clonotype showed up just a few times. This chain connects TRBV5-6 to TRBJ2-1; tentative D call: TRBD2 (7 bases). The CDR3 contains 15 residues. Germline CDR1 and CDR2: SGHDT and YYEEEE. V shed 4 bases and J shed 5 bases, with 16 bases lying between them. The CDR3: CASSAPGGSHNEQFF. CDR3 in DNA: TGTGCCAGCAGCGCGCCGGGGGGCTCACACAATGAGCAGTTCTTC.

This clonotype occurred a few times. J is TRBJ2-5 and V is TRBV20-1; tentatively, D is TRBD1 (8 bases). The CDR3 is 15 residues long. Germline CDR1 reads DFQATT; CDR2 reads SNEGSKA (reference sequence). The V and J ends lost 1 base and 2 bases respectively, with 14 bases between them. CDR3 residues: CSARGYRGGQETQYF. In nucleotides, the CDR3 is TGCAGTGCTAGAGGGTACAGGGGGGGGCAAGAGACCCAGTACTTC.

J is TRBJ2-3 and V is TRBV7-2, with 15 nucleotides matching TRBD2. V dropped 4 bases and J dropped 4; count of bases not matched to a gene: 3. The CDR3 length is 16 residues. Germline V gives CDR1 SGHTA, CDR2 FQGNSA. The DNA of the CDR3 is TGTGCCAGCAGCTCGGGACTAGCGGGGGGCCCAGATACGCAGTATTTT. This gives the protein CASSSGLAGGPDTQYF.

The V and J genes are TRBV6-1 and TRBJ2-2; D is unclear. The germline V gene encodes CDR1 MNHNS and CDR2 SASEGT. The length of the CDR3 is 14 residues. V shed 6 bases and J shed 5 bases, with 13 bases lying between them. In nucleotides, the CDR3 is TGTGCCAGCAGCGTTTATGCCTTGACCGGGGAGCTGTTTTTT. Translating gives CASSVYALTGELFF.

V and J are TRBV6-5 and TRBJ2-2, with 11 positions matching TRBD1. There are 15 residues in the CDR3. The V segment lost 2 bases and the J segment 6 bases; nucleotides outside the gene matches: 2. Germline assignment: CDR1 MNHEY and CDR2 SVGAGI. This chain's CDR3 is CASSYMGQGAGELFF. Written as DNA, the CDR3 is TGTGCCAGCAGTTACATGGGACAGGGGGCCGGGGAGCTGTTTTTT.

The CDR3 sequence is CASSQAGLGGGEQFF. The CDR3 region has the DNA TGTGCCAGCAGCCAAGCGGGACTAGGAGGAGGTGAGCAGTTCTTC. The genes are TRBV4-2 and TRBJ2-1, with TRBD2 matching over 8 bases. Germline V gene lookup returns CDR1 LGHNA and CDR2 YNFKEQ. CDR3 length equals 15 residues. The ends lost 1 base at V and 9 bases at J; junction bases unmatched: 8.